This T cell receptor beta chain appears in the sequencing data of a study of T cell repertoires in cytomegalovirus infection. On the study more broadly: CMV infection and matching HLA type were both indicated by public TCR beta signatures. Regarding the study as a whole: The study identified carriers of CMV plus the relevant HLA from cumulative public TCR beta family frequency. There were HLA-C-restricted CMV-specific TCR beta clonotypes dominating the ex vivo response.

TCRdb re-derived calls from the reads in MiXCR, one entry per CDR3 protein. The table has some 300,000 distinct CDR3 sequences, approximately 15% seen once; the top ten hold around 9.5%. Germline V lookup: CDR1 SGHRS, CDR2 YFSETQ. The CDR3 runs 13 residues. V was shortened by 4 bases and J by 5 bases, with 12 bases between the two germline ends. About this clonotype: Its specificity is not known.

This TCR was recovered from a human donor in good health (CMV status not recorded). Some clones in this sample may be carry-over from other donors' samples. The sequencing input was PBMCs. The J gene is TRBJ2-5, the V gene TRBV5-1, with D perhaps given as TRBD1 or TRBD2 (5 bases each). The CDR3, as DNA: TGCGCCAGCAGCCCGCCGGGGACGGAGACCCAGTACTTC. Its translation: CASSPPGTETQYF.